A selection of T cell receptor beta chains follows, all from one sample in a study of shared clonotypes between healthy human individuals. Sequencing was performed with immunoSEQ multiplex PCR; in TCRdb, only in-frame clones are kept and a portion is missing. The table lists some 2.4 million clones, 90% to 95% of them singletons. Sequences were obtained from naive CD4+ T cells from PBMCs. These receptors were taken from a man between 18 and 35 years old in good health. Some clones in this sample may be carry-over from other donors' samples. Both conserved end residues are part of each CDR3. A D gene is named only where the DNA matches it firmly. Size is stated for part of the rows, as once, few or many counts, or as a class when the clone is expanded.

V gene: TRBV29-1; D gene: TRBD2; J gene: TRBJ2-3; clone size: NA; CDR3 DNA: TGCAGCGTTGCCGGGGGGGAAGGTACGCAGTATTTT; CDR3 protein: CSVAGGEGTQYF
V gene: TRBV27; D gene: NA; J gene: TRBJ2-2; clone size: NA; CDR3 DNA: TGTGCCAGCAAGGAGGTCGCTCCCCCCGGGGAGCTGTTTTTT; CDR3 protein: CASKEVAPPGELFF
V gene: TRBV5-4; D gene: TRBD1; J gene: TRBJ2-5; clone size: NA; CDR3 DNA: TGTGCCAGCAGCCGAACTGGACAGGGGGAGACCCAGTACTTC; CDR3 protein: CASSRTGQGETQYF
V gene: TRBV28; D gene: NA; J gene: TRBJ1-5; clone size: NA; CDR3 DNA: TGTGCCAGCAGCGGTAATAGCAATCAGCCCCAGCATTTT; CDR3 protein: CASSGNSNQPQHF
V gene: TRBV5-1; D gene: NA; J gene: TRBJ1-4; clone size: NA; CDR3 DNA: TGCGCCAGCAGCTTGGAATCTGGGAGGGGTGAAAAACTGTTTTTT; CDR3 protein: CASSLESGRGEKLFF
V gene: TRBV29-1; D gene: TRBD1; J gene: TRBJ2-5; clone size: NA; CDR3 DNA: TGCAGCGCCGGACAGGGCTCCGGGGAGACCCAGTACTTC; CDR3 protein: CSAGQGSGETQYF
V gene: TRBV10-3; D gene: TRBD2; J gene: TRBJ2-1; clone size: NA; CDR3 DNA: TGTGCCATCAGTGTCCGCCCGGCGGGAGGGCCACGAGGGGAGCAGTTCTTC; CDR3 protein: CAISVRPAGGPRGEQFF
V gene: TRBV6-5; D gene: TRBD1; J gene: TRBJ2-2; clone size: NA; CDR3 DNA: TGTGCCAGCAGCCTCGGGACAGGGGCCTACGGGGAGCTGTTTTTT; CDR3 protein: CASSLGTGAYGELFF
V gene: TRBV11-2; D gene: TRBD1; J gene: TRBJ1-2; clone size: once; CDR3 DNA: TGTGCCAGCAACCTACCGACAGGGGGGAACTATGGCTACACCTTC; CDR3 protein: CASNLPTGGNYGYTF
V gene: TRBV7-9; D gene: TRBD2; J gene: TRBJ2-6; clone size: once; CDR3 DNA: TGTGCCAGCAGCTTAGGGCTTGGGAGGGCCCCTGGGGCCAACGTCCTGACTTTC; CDR3 protein: CASSLGLGRAPGANVLTF
V gene: TRBV6-1; D gene: TRBD2; J gene: TRBJ2-1; clone size: NA; CDR3 DNA: TGTGCCAGCAGGAGGACTAGCGGGAGCGATGAGCAGTTCTTC; CDR3 protein: CASRRTSGSDEQFF
V gene: TRBV5-1; D gene: NA; J gene: TRBJ1-2; clone size: few; CDR3 DNA: TGCGCCAGCAGCTTGGACAGGGAAGGGGACACCTTC; CDR3 protein: CASSLDREGDTF
V gene: TRBV11-3; D gene: TRBD2; J gene: TRBJ2-1; clone size: NA; CDR3 DNA: TGTGCCAGCAGCCAAGGGACCAGCGGGAGTCAGTTCTTC; CDR3 protein: CASSQGTSGSQFF
V gene: TRBV18; D gene: NA; J gene: TRBJ1-1; clone size: few; CDR3 DNA: TGTGCCAGCTCACCGATTAATCCTGGCCAAGAAGCTTTCTTT; CDR3 protein: CASSPINPGQEAFF
V gene: TRBV6-1; D gene: NA; J gene: TRBJ2-1; clone size: NA; CDR3 DNA: TGTGCCAGCAGTGAAGCCCTAGCGCAGAGGGATGAGCAGTTCTTC; CDR3 protein: CASSEALAQRDEQFF
V gene: TRBV29-1; D gene: NA; J gene: TRBJ1-1; clone size: NA; CDR3 DNA: TGCAGCGCCCGGACAGCGAACACTGAAGCTTTCTTT; CDR3 protein: CSARTANTEAFF
V gene: TRBV18; D gene: TRBD1; J gene: TRBJ2-7; clone size: NA; CDR3 DNA: TGTGCCAGCTCAGGGCGGACAGGGGGGATTTACGAGCAGTACTTC; CDR3 protein: CASSGRTGGIYEQYF
V gene: TRBV2; D gene: NA; J gene: TRBJ2-4; clone size: NA; CDR3 DNA: TGTGCCAGCAGCTCCCTCCTGGGGGGCGAGGGCATTCAGTACTTC; CDR3 protein: CASSSLLGGEGIQYF
V gene: TRBV20-1; D gene: NA; J gene: TRBJ2-7; clone size: NA; CDR3 DNA: TGCAGTGCTGGAAACTACGAGCAGTACTTC; CDR3 protein: CSAGNYEQYF
V gene: TRBV27; D gene: TRBD2; J gene: TRBJ2-3; clone size: NA; CDR3 DNA: TGTGCCAGCAGTTACGTAGGACTAGCGGCTAGCACAGATACGCAGTATTTT; CDR3 protein: CASSYVGLAASTDTQYF
V gene: TRBV15; D gene: TRBD1; J gene: TRBJ2-2; clone size: NA; CDR3 DNA: TGTGCCACCAGCAGAGATCCGGGACAGGCGAACACCGGGGAGCTGTTTTTT; CDR3 protein: CATSRDPGQANTGELFF
V gene: TRBV19; D gene: NA; J gene: TRBJ1-2; clone size: NA; CDR3 DNA: TGTGCCAGTAGTCTTCGGGGCGACTATGGCTACACCTTC; CDR3 protein: CASSLRGDYGYTF
V gene: TRBV6-1; D gene: NA; J gene: TRBJ2-7; clone size: NA; CDR3 DNA: TGTGCCAGCAGTGAATTGACCGGCACCTACGAGCAGTACTTC; CDR3 protein: CASSELTGTYEQYF
V gene: TRBV28; D gene: TRBD1; J gene: TRBJ1-1; clone size: NA; CDR3 DNA: TGTGCCAGCAGTATTCAGGGGGGCAGGGGGAACACTGAAGCTTTCTTT; CDR3 protein: CASSIQGGRGNTEAFF
V gene: TRBV9; D gene: NA; J gene: TRBJ1-2; clone size: NA; CDR3 DNA: TGTGCCAGCAGCGCCACAGGGTATGGCTACACCTTC; CDR3 protein: CASSATGYGYTF
V gene: TRBV7-2; D gene: NA; J gene: TRBJ2-7; clone size: NA; CDR3 DNA: TGTGCCAGCAGCTTAGGGCTAATCGCCTCCTACGAGCAGTACTTC; CDR3 protein: CASSLGLIASYEQYF
V gene: TRBV28; D gene: NA; J gene: TRBJ1-3; clone size: NA; CDR3 DNA: TGTGCCAGCAACATGGGGGGGGCATCTACTGGAAACACCATATATTTT; CDR3 protein: CASNMGGASTGNTIYF
V gene: TRBV11-2; D gene: TRBD1; J gene: TRBJ1-1; clone size: NA; CDR3 DNA: TGTGCCAGCAGCCCCAGGGGGGTGAACACTGAAGCTTTCTTT; CDR3 protein: CASSPRGVNTEAFF
V gene: TRBV30; D gene: NA; J gene: TRBJ1-1; clone size: NA; CDR3 DNA: TGTGCCTGGAGTGTACGCAGGGGACTCGACATGAACACTGAAGCTTTCTTT; CDR3 protein: CAWSVRRGLDMNTEAFF
V gene: TRBV14; D gene: TRBD1; J gene: TRBJ1-2; clone size: NA; CDR3 DNA: TGTGCCAGCAGCCAAGTGACAGGGGGCCCTTACTACACCTTC; CDR3 protein: CASSQVTGGPYYTF
V gene: TRBV27; D gene: NA; J gene: TRBJ2-3; clone size: NA; CDR3 DNA: TGTGCCAGCAGTTTATCTCGAGGGGCCCGCCGGGCAGATACGCAGTATTTT; CDR3 protein: CASSLSRGARRADTQYF
V gene: TRBV15; D gene: NA; J gene: TRBJ1-5; clone size: NA; CDR3 DNA: TGTGCCACCAGCAGAGATTCCCTAGGACGGAATAATCAGCCCCAGCATTTT; CDR3 protein: CATSRDSLGRNNQPQHF
V gene: TRBV10-3; D gene: NA; J gene: TRBJ2-3; clone size: NA; CDR3 DNA: TGTGCCATCAGTGAGAGGGCTCCCGGGGGAGATACGCAGTATTTT; CDR3 protein: CAISERAPGGDTQYF
V gene: TRBV7-2; D gene: TRBD1; J gene: TRBJ2-3; clone size: NA; CDR3 DNA: TGTGCCAGCAGCTTACCACAGGGGGCTGGCACAGATACGCAGTATTTT; CDR3 protein: CASSLPQGAGTDTQYF
V gene: TRBV5-4; D gene: TRBD2; J gene: TRBJ2-2; clone size: NA; CDR3 DNA: TGTGCCAGCAGCTTGATGAGCGGGAGAAGATCCGCCGGGGAGCTGTTTTTT; CDR3 protein: CASSLMSGRRSAGELFF
V gene: TRBV5-1; D gene: NA; J gene: TRBJ2-5; clone size: NA; CDR3 DNA: TGCGCCAGCAAGGCAGGGCTTGGAAAAGAGACCCAGTACTTC; CDR3 protein: CASKAGLGKETQYF
V gene: TRBV2; D gene: NA; J gene: TRBJ2-3; clone size: NA; CDR3 DNA: TGTGCCAGCCTCTTAGTGAGTGGATTAGATACGCAGTATTTT; CDR3 protein: CASLLVSGLDTQYF
V gene: TRBV28; D gene: NA; J gene: TRBJ1-2; clone size: NA; CDR3 DNA: TGTGCCAGCAGTTTCTTGGAATTGGGAGACTATGGCTACACCTTC; CDR3 protein: CASSFLELGDYGYTF